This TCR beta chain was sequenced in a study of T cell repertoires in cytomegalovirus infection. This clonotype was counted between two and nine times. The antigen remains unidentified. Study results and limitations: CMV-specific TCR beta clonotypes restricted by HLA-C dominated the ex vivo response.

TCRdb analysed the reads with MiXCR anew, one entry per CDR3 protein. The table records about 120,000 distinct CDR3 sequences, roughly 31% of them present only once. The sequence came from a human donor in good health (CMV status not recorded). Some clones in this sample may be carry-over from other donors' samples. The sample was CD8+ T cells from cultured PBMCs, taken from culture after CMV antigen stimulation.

CDR3 nucleotides: TGTGCCATCAGTGAGTCGGACAGATACAATGAGCAGTTCTTC. Translation: CAISESDRYNEQFF. The chain recombines TRBV10-3 with TRBJ2-1; weak D call: TRBD1 (6 bases). The CDR3 length is 14 residues. Per germline, CDR1 ENHRY and CDR2 SYGVKD. The ends were cut back, 0 bases at V and 4 bases at J, with 7 bases in the middle.